What follows is one T cell receptor (beta chain) and its context. In this sample, this clonotype turned up a few times. It lacks a known antigen. Base qualities are not recorded, but no much larger clone differs from it by a single base. The CDR3 contains 14 residues, cysteine and phenylalanine counted. CDR3 DNA is the only sequence kept; it has 42 bases, read in frame from the first base. The V end loses 1 base and the J end loses 5 bases, and a stretch of 11 bases separates them. CDR1 LGHDT and CDR2 YNNKEL are derived from the germline V gene (reference sequence). Libraries came from RT-PCR. TCRdb shows the sequencer as Illumina HiSeq 2500. TCRdb handled the public reads itself, with Q25 trimming in fastp and clone calling in MiXCR, and kept productive beta chains. Rows merge per CDR3 protein into single entries with the most common DNA and genes. A total of approximately 570,000 distinct CDR3 sequences appear in this sample, approximately 7.6% of them only once. The biggest ten clones account for 13% of the sample.

The data stem from a study of response to subunit inactivated influenza vaccine (dated by TCRdb to 2016 to 2019). Regarding the study in general: Deep quantitative profiling of the T cell receptor repertoire was used in the study to follow responses to a trivalent subunit inactivated influenza vaccine.

Here is what the overall study found, with its caveats: It was suggested by the authors that each seasonal influenza vaccination may recruit only a limited number of new T cells.

The source was PBMCs from blood, collected 23 months after vaccination. The source of this sequence is a man aged 50-75 years who received an inactivated influenza vaccine. Donor details come from another sample of the same person, matched by shared clones. The sequence joins TRBV3-1 to TRBJ1-2; a tentative D match to TRBD1 spans 5 bases. The DNA sequence reads TGTGCCAGCAGCCAAGGAATAGGGACTTATGGCTACACCTTC. The resulting protein is CASSQGIGTYGYTF. The CDR3, completed at both ends by the reference TRBV3-1 and TRBJ1-2 genes, gives the full variable domain DTAVSQTPKYLVTQMGNDKSIKCEQNLGHDTMYWYKQDSKKFLKIMFSYNNKELIINETVPNRFSPKSPDKAHLNLHINSLELGDSAVYFCASSQGIGTYGYTFGSGTRLTVV.